This entry is about one TCR beta chain. The antigen is not known. Trimming cost V 0 bases and J 9 bases, with 12 bases left between them. This CDR3 is 15 amino acids long. Germline values: CDR1 LNHDA, CDR2 SQIVND (reference sequence). This sample is drawn from a study of T cell responses to AZD1222 COVID-19 vaccine. Points from the study as a whole: The repertoires were collected only after the peak T cell response.

Generated by immunoSEQ multiplex PCR, the TCRdb table keeps only in-frame clones and is missing some. The table lists about 130,000 clones, about 93% of them singletons. The origin of this receptor is an adult in good health. The chain has TRBV19 and TRBJ1-6; D is ambiguous. The sample was peripheral blood, taken on day 0 of AZD1222 vaccination. Here the CDR3 reads CASSIDLGLGSPLHF. The CDR3 DNA follows: TGTGCCAGTAGTATAGATCTCGGGCTTGGTTCACCCCTCCACTTT.